The 9 T cell receptor beta chains below were found in one sample sequenced in a study of tissue T cells after allogeneic stem cell transplantation (dated by TCRdb to between 2021 and 2023). The sample's time point label is to be understood as: mouse harvest day 14 after allogeneic transplant. Mouse grafts combined 10^7 T-cell-depleted bone marrow cells with 10^6 splenic CD5+ T cells, given via tail vein injection. Libraries were made using the immunoSEQ multiplex PCR assay. This is the immuneACCESS table as TCRdb keeps it, with only in-frame sequences that have V and J called. A part of the clones is gone; compared with another copy, unresolved V genes explain less than half, and the rest is unexplained. This sample is represented by over 2,000 clones; less than 50% of them were singletons. The biggest ten clones account for 25% to 35% of the sample. The specimen was lymph node tissue. These TCRs come from a female BALB/c mouse given C57BL/6 T cells with graft-versus-host disease after an allogeneic hematopoietic cell transplant.

This clone was picked up one time. Mouse germline and gene names are used. The read finishes 1 residue shy of the CDR3 end, and the germline J gene is used to complete it. The chain joins TRBV3 to TRBJ2-4, with D tentatively TRBD1 (6 bases). V lost 3 bases to trimming and J lost 0 bases, with 7 bases between them. CDR1 is SNHLY and CDR2 is FYNGKV in the germline V gene (reference sequence). This CDR3 has 14 amino acids. The CDR3 sequence is CASSFRGSQNTLYF. CDR3 DNA, as far as it was read: TGTGCCAGCAGCTTCAGGGGTAGTCAAAACACCTTGTAC.

About this clone: Genes here carry mouse names. The DNA ends 1 residue before the CDR3 does, and the rest of the CDR3 is filled in from the germline J gene. The rearrangement joins TRBV26 to TRBJ1-1; no definite D call. The CDR3 has 13 amino acids. Trimming stripped 2 bases from V and 3 bases from J, with 7 bases between. Per germline, CDR1 KGHPV and CDR2 FQNQEV (reference sequence). The CDR3 is CASSLLVDTEVFF. The CDR3 DNA, read in part, is TGTGCCAGCAGTCTGCTGGTTGACACAGAAGTCTTC. Together with reference TRBV26 and TRBJ1-1, the CDR3 gives the full variable domain: NSKVIQTPRYLVKGQGQKAKMRCIPEKGHPVVFWYQQNKNNEFKFLINFQNQEVLQQIDMTEKRFSAECPSNSPCSLEIQSSEAGDSALYLCASSLLVDTEVFFGKGTRLTVV.

Turning to this clone: Gene and germline names: mouse. The read gets to within 1 residue of the CDR3 end, and the germline J gene fills in the rest. The V and J genes are TRBV26 and TRBJ1-2; possible D gene TRBD1, 6 bases. V shed 2 bases and J shed 4 bases, with 8 bases lying between them. The CDR3 is 13 amino acids. In germline, CDR1 is KGHPV, CDR2 FQNQEV (reference sequence). This CDR3 is CASSLKQGSDYTF. The sequenced part of the CDR3 DNA is TGTGCCAGCAGTCTGAAACAGGGCTCCGACTACACC.

This clone has more than one count but fewer than ten. Germline and genes: mouse. Sequencing ends 1 residue short of the CDR3 end; the germline J gene provides the rest. This chain uses TRBV16 with TRBJ2-4; unclear D gene. Germline V gene sequence: CDR1 SGHSA, CDR2 FRNQAP. CDR3 size: 13 residues. Trimming removed 3 bases at V and 0 bases at J, with 4 bases between. The CDR3 sequence: CASSFDSQNTLYF. The CDR3 bases that were read are TGTGCAAGCAGCTTTGACAGTCAAAACACCTTGTAC. Looking up the rest from reference TRBV16 and TRBJ2-4 gives the full variable domain: NAGVIQTPRHKVTGKGQEATLWCEPISGHSAVFWYRQTIVQGLEFLTYFRNQAPIDDSGMPKERFSAQMPNQSHSTLKIQSTQPQDSAVYLCASSFDSQNTLYFGAGTRLSVL.

Details on this clone: The germline and genes are mouse ones. The read falls 1 residue short of the CDR3 end, and the missing part is taken from the germline J gene. The chain couples TRBV26 to TRBJ2-4; either TRBD1 or TRBD2 may supply D (5 bases each). The CDR3 length is 13 residues. Germline V gene lookup returns CDR1 KGHPV and CDR2 FQNQEV (reference sequence). V was shortened by 4 bases and J by 2 bases, with 7 bases between the two germline ends. CDR3 amino acids: CASSRGIQNTLYF. The CDR3 bases that were read are TGTGCCAGCAGTCGGGGGATTCAAAACACCTTGTAC.

About this clone itself: These gene names are mouse names. The CDR3 end falls 1 residue outside the read, so it is completed with the germline J gene. This chain connects TRBV31 to TRBJ2-3, with D perhaps matching TRBD1 (5 bases). Looked up from germline, CDR1 is GKSSPN and CDR2 is SITVG. The CDR3 extends over 15 amino acids. V lost 1 base, J lost 3 bases, and 14 bases lay in between. The CDR3 sequence is CAWSQGWRTAETLYF. The covered CDR3 bases are TGTGCCTGGAGTCAGGGGTGGAGGACAGCAGAAACGCTGTAT. Full variable domain (remainder filled in from reference TRBV31 and TRBJ2-3): AQTIHQWPVAEIKAVGSPLSLGCTIKGKSSPNLYWYWQATGGTLQQLFYSITVGQVESVVQLNLSASRPKDDQFILSTEKLLLSHSGFYLCAWSQGWRTAETLYFGSGTRLTVL.

Points on this clone: The genes are named according to mouse. The CDR3 end falls 1 residue outside the read, so it is completed with the germline J gene. The J gene is TRBJ2-3, the V gene TRBV13-1; D is unresolved. CDR1 and CDR2 (germline): NSHNY, SYGAGN. Trimming cost V 3 bases and J 0 bases, with 11 bases left between them. CDR3 size: 15 residues. The CDR3 region is CASSGHFASAETLYF. The part of the CDR3 DNA that was read is TGTGCCAGCAGTGGACACTTCGCTAGTGCAGAAACGCTGTAT.

This clone occurred a few times. These gene names are mouse names. Coverage ceases 1 residue before the CDR3 finishes, and the germline J gene fills in the end. The chain carries TRBV29 and TRBJ2-7; D possibly matches TRBD1 or TRBD2 (5 bases each). Germline assignment: CDR1 MSHET and CDR2 SYDVDS. V lost 5 bases to trimming and J lost 1 base, with 9 bases between them. This CDR3 spans 13 amino acids. CDR3 protein: CASSQGPSYEQYF. The covered CDR3 bases are TGTGCTAGCAGTCAGGGACCGTCCTATGAACAGTAC.

A few counts support this clone. The gene names here belong to mouse. Coverage ceases 1 residue before the CDR3 finishes, and the germline J gene fills in the end. This sequence joins TRBV26 and TRBJ2-5, with no clear D. The CDR3 has 11 amino acids. CDR1 KGHPV and CDR2 FQNQEV come from the germline V gene (reference sequence). The V end lost 4 bases, the J end lost 5 bases, and 4 bases lay between the germline ends. The CDR3 sequence: CASSRGDTQYF. The DNA read from the CDR3 is TGTGCCAGCAGTCGGGGAGACACCCAGTAC.